The 21 T cell receptor beta chains in this list originate from one sample, sequenced in a study of T cell changes during pregnancy in multiple sclerosis. Sequencing used immunoSEQ multiplex PCR; TCRdb keeps in-frame clones, though not all of them. The top ten hold 0.37% of the sample, which has fewer than 50,000 clones, roughly 93% seen once. Sample: CD4+ T cells from peripheral blood mononuclear cells, taken in the second trimester of pregnancy. All receptors derive from a female donor in good health, enrolled as a control in a pregnancy study.

This chain uses TRBV6-5 with TRBJ2-3; 8 bases align to TRBD2. With V trimmed by 7 bases and J by 2 bases, 8 bases remained unmatched. Germline V gene lookup returns CDR1 MNHEY and CDR2 SVGAGI. The CDR3 consists of 15 residues. The CDR3 DNA follows: TGTGCCAGCACCCCGGGGGGGGTCCACACAGATACGCAGTATTTT. Translation gives CASTPGGVHTDTQYF.

This clone was counted once. V usage is TRBV7-2 and J usage is TRBJ2-5, with TRBD1 matching 9 bases. CDR3 length: 15 amino acids. With 5 bases clipped from V and 5 bases from J, the junction kept 9 bases outside the gene matches. CDR1 is SGHTA and CDR2 is FQGNSA in the germline V gene. CDR3 residues: CASSPNGQGLETQYF. In nucleotides, the CDR3 is TGTGCCAGCAGCCCGAACGGACAGGGGTTGGAGACCCAGTACTTC. The variable domain in full, with the rest retrieved from reference TRBV7-2 and TRBJ2-5, is GAGVSQSPSNKVTEKGKDVELRCDPISGHTALYWYRQSLGQGLEFLIYFQGNSAPDKSGLPSDRFSAERTGGSVSTLTIQRTQQEDSAVYLCASSPNGQGLETQYFGPGTRLLVL.

The chain is built from TRBV2 and TRBJ1-6; 10 bases fit TRBD1. V lost 8 bases and J lost 9; bases outside the gene matches: 13. CDR3 length equals 16 residues. The V gene's germline CDR1 is SNHLY and CDR2 FYNNEI. The chain's CDR3 is CASSDRTGGSGSPLHF. The CDR3 bases are TGTGCCAGCTCGGATCGGACAGGGGGGTCGGGTTCACCCCTCCACTTT.

The chain uses TRBV6-1 and TRBJ1-2, with 9 bases aligning to TRBD1. The CDR3 is 14 amino acids. V gave up 1 base and J gave up 5 bases; unmatched junction bases: 2. Germline CDR1 reads MNHNS; CDR2 reads SASEGT. CDR3 sequence: CASSEETGGYGYTF. The CDR3 DNA reads TGTGCCAGCAGTGAAGAGACAGGGGGGTATGGCTACACCTTC.

The chain combines TRBV7-2 with TRBJ2-7; 12 bases fit TRBD2. This CDR3 contains 18 residues. The V gene end was trimmed by 5 bases and the J gene end by 0 bases; junction bases not matched to a gene: 11. Germline V gives CDR1 SGHTA, CDR2 FQGNSA. In DNA form, the CDR3 reads TGTGCCAGCAGCCGCACTAGCGGGGGGACCTCCAGCTCCTACGAGCAGTACTTC. Protein product: CASSRTSGGTSSSYEQYF.

V usage is TRBV29-1 and J usage is TRBJ2-7; a possible D gene is TRBD2 (7 bases). This CDR3 has 14 residues. Deletions cut 1 base from V and 6 bases from J, with 16 bases between. Germline values: CDR1 SQVTM, CDR2 ANQGSEA. The CDR3 DNA sequence: TGCAGCGTTGAAGCATGGGGGGGGCGAGGCGAGCAGTACTTC. It specifies CSVEAWGGRGEQYF.

J is TRBJ1-2 and V is TRBV19; 8 bases line up with TRBD1. The V segment lost 4 bases and the J segment 4 bases; nucleotides outside the gene matches: 8. CDR1 LNHDA and CDR2 SQIVND come from the germline V gene (reference sequence). The CDR3 extends over 15 amino acids. The CDR3 loop is CASSTKGQGFYGYTF. The CDR3 DNA follows: TGTGCCAGTAGTACCAAAGGACAGGGCTTCTATGGCTACACCTTC.

The V gene is TRBV7-2, the J gene TRBJ2-7, with 9 bases lining up with TRBD2. The V gene end was trimmed by 4 bases and the J gene end by 3 bases; junction bases not matched to a gene: 16. The germline gives CDR1 SGHTA, CDR2 FQGNSA. The CDR3 consists of 18 residues. CDR3 in amino acids: CASSYRGRASGVNYEQYF. The CDR3 region has the DNA TGTGCCAGCAGCTATAGGGGCAGGGCTAGCGGGGTAAACTACGAGCAGTACTTC.

The chain employs TRBV19 and TRBJ1-5, with TRBD1 matching over 10 bases. This CDR3 has 14 residues. V was pared by 7 bases and J by 7 bases, with 7 bases of the junction left unmatched. The germline gives CDR1 LNHDA, CDR2 SQIVND (reference sequence). The CDR3 is CASTGQGEGQPQHF. CDR3 bases: TGTGCCAGTACCGGACAGGGGGAAGGGCAGCCCCAGCATTTT.

This clone has just one count. This chain connects TRBV4-2 to TRBJ1-2; the D is unclear. Germline V gene sequence: CDR1 LGHNA, CDR2 YNFKEQ. V shed 0 bases and J shed 3 bases, with 11 bases lying between them. The CDR3 length is 15 residues. The CDR3 DNA reads as TGTGCCAGCAGCCAAGAATCGCGGGGAGACTATGGCTACACCTTC. Translation gives CASSQESRGDYGYTF.

This chain joins TRBV7-2 and TRBJ2-3, with D possibly being TRBD2 (5 bases). With 5 bases removed from V and 2 bases from J, the gap between germline ends came to 11 bases. CDR3 length: 14 amino acids. Germline V gene lookup returns CDR1 SGHTA and CDR2 FQGNSA. The CDR3 DNA follows: TGTGCCAGCAGCGTAGGTCGGGACACAGATACGCAGTATTTT. As protein: CASSVGRDTDTQYF.

The chain is built from TRBV15 and TRBJ1-3; D gene unclear. V was clipped by 11 bases and J by 1 base, with 9 bases between them. The CDR3 totals 12 residues. Germline V gene data show CDR1 as LNHNV and CDR2 as YYDKDF (reference sequence). The DNA of the CDR3 is TGTGCCGCGTCAGCGTCTGGAAACACCATATATTTT. It codes for CAASASGNTIYF.

Concerning this clone itself: At one end, the junction sequence differs from germline, possibly due to a read error. V and J are TRBV7-9 and TRBJ2-2; 7 bases align to TRBD1. The germline CDR1 and CDR2 sequences are SEHNR and FQNEAQ (reference sequence). This CDR3 region has 15 residues. Here the CDR3 reads CASSLDRAWTGELFF. In DNA form, the CDR3 reads TGTGCCAGCAGTTTAGACAGGGCATGGACCGGGGAGCTGTTTTTT.

This clone was counted a single time. The chain couples TRBV9 to TRBJ1-2; D is undetermined. The CDR3 covers 14 residues. V dropped 0 bases and J dropped 5 bases, with 11 bases sitting between them. The V gene's germline CDR1 is SGDLS and CDR2 YYNGEE. CDR3 in DNA: TGTGCCAGCAGCGTAGCCGCGGAAGCGTATGGCTACACCTTC. Its protein product is CASSVAAEAYGYTF.

V and J are TRBV4-2 and TRBJ1-3; D is perhaps TRBD1 (6 bases). Trimming shortened V by 5 bases and J by 0 bases, and 11 bases separated the two germline ends. The CDR3 sequence is 15 residues long. Germline CDR1 LGHNA, CDR2 YNFKEQ. The CDR3 sequence is CASSLDRHSGNTIYF. The CDR3 coding sequence is TGTGCCAGCAGCTTGGACAGACACTCTGGAAACACCATATATTTT.

The chain links TRBV19 to TRBJ1-6, with 7 bases aligning to TRBD1. Germline V gene lookup returns CDR1 LNHDA and CDR2 SQIVND (reference sequence). J gave up 5 bases and V 3 bases, and 1 base lay outside the gene matches. This CDR3 is built from 14 residues. Here the CDR3 reads CASSMGQHNSPLHF. The CDR3 DNA is TGTGCCAGTAGTATGGGACAGCATAATTCACCCCTCCACTTT. Together with reference TRBV19 and TRBJ1-6, the CDR3 gives the full variable domain: DGGITQSPKYLFRKEGQNVTLSCEQNLNHDAMYWYRQDPGQGLRLIYYSQIVNDFQKGDIAEGYSVSREKKESFPLTVTSAQKNPTAFYLCASSMGQHNSPLHFGNGTRLTVT.

The V gene is TRBV6-5, the J gene TRBJ1-1; perhaps TRBD1 as D (6 bases). The CDR3 length is 16 residues. Germline CDR1 reads MNHEY; CDR2 reads SVGAGI. Trimming took off 2 bases at V and 2 bases at J, with 15 bases between the two ends. Here the CDR3 DNA reads TGTGCCAGCAGTTACAAATCCGGGACAAGTAACACTGAAGCTTTCTTT. It is translated as CASSYKSGTSNTEAFF.

CDR3 DNA: TGTGCCAGCTCCCCAAGACAGGAGATAGCCAAAAACATTCAGTACTTC. Protein: CASSPRQEIAKNIQYF. J is TRBJ2-4 and V is TRBV18, with D possibly TRBD1 on 6 matching bases. The V gene lost 6 bases and the J gene lost 0 bases, with 15 bases spanning the gap. In germline, CDR1 is KGHSH, CDR2 LQKENI. The CDR3 contains 16 residues.

The CDR3 coding sequence is TGTGCCAGCAGTTCGGTCCCGAACACTGAAGCTTTCTTT. It translates to CASSSVPNTEAFF. This chain joins TRBV6-5 and TRBJ1-1; no clear D. Germline CDR1 reads MNHEY; CDR2 reads SVGAGI. CDR3 length equals 13 residues. Trimming took off 4 bases at V and 1 base at J, with 7 bases between the two ends.

The chain employs TRBV7-8 and TRBJ2-3; 14 nucleotides align to TRBD2. The junction had 8 bases not matched to a gene; V was cut back by 5 bases and J by 1 base. The CDR3 consists of 18 residues. The germline V gene encodes CDR1 SGHVS and CDR2 FQNEAQ. CDR3 protein: CASSPYRTSGGRTDTQYF. As DNA, the CDR3 is TGTGCCAGCAGCCCCTACCGGACTAGCGGGGGGCGCACAGATACGCAGTATTTT.

The rearrangement links TRBV4-2 to TRBJ2-5; 8 bases fit TRBD2. The CDR3 contains 16 residues. CDR1 and CDR2 (germline): LGHNA, YNFKEQ. The ends lost 0 bases at V and 7 bases at J; junction bases unmatched: 10. CDR3 sequence reads: CASSQEFTGGYTTQYF. The CDR3 bases are TGTGCCAGCAGCCAAGAATTTACGGGGGGGTATACGACCCAGTACTTC.